This TCR beta chain was sequenced for a study of blood T cell repertoires in COVID-19 (dated by TCRdb to 2018 to 2020). About the full investigation: The collaborator samples originated in the United States, Italy and Spain and spanned the acute and convalescent phases of COVID-19. The prospective study material was composed of cDNA or gDNA derived from T cells, B-cell-depleted T cells, or PBMCs. The dataset comprised deeply sampled blood TCRbeta repertoires from subjects exposed to, actively infected with, or recovered from COVID-19. The repertoires were made available in a free public database intended to serve as a resource for research on the immune response to SARS-CoV-2. The samples were drawn from the first 160 participants of the ongoing ImmuneRACE study and from 950 to 1,500 subjects provided by 6 global collaborators. The sample metadata nearly always contained a de-identified subject ID, COVID-19 status, age in years and sex. Where HLA class I and class II types were available, the types were taken from metadata supplied by the sample provider, not from assay-based typing. Study-level results and caveats: How much clinical and demographic metadata was included differed by source and by participant, and the metadata was provided uncurated.

From a lookup of the germline V gene, CDR1 and CDR2 are LGHNA and YSLEER. Trimming at the junction amounts to 7 bases on V and 3 bases on J, and the germline ends lie 16 bases apart. The CDR3 runs 15 residues from the cysteine to the phenylalanine. Kept here is only the CDR3 DNA, which spans 45 bases and is read in frame from base 1. Collaborating institutions collected whole blood in K2EDTA tubes following their own protocols. For TCRbeta analysis, collaborators shipped samples in one of three forms: frozen whole blood, isolated PBMCs, or DNA extracted from either of those sample types. The immunoSEQ Assay, a bias-controlled multiplex PCR, was used to amplify TCRbeta CDR3 regions from genomic DNA. As for the original processing: The number of nucleated cells in each sample was estimated by amplification of reference gene primers within the assay. Sequence reads were collapsed and filtered to measure the absolute abundance of every unique TCRbeta CDR3 rearrangement. For each sample, productive Simpson clonality was calculated as the square root of Simpson's diversity index across productive rearrangements. TCRdb retrieved this table from immuneACCESS and kept in-frame rearrangements only. Not all clones are present; in checked studies, unresolved V genes account for under half, and no reason is known for the remainder. The V and J calls and clone size were taken over from that table, and D and trimming were inferred from the DNA. In this sample the table shows roughly 110,000 clones, about four fifths of which occur a single time. About 4.2% of the sample is held by the ten biggest clonotypes.

As concerns this clone: The clone's antigen remains unknown. Base qualities were left out, and no much larger clone turns up one base away.

The chain was built from TRBV4-3 and TRBJ2-1; TRBD1 could be the D gene, as 6 bases match. This sequence was found in a human donor in a cohort sampled during active COVID-19. The sequencing sample was made of peripheral blood. The DNA sequence follows: TGCGCCAGCAAACCTACCTGGACAGACTACAATGAGCAGTTCTTC. It translates to CASKPTWTDYNEQFF.